This TCR beta chain comes out of a study of shared clonotypes between healthy human individuals. In the study overall: Each donor's CD8 memory used one plate, CD8 naive two, each CD4 subset three.

V lost 4 bases and J 2 bases, leaving 11 bases between the germline ends. Looked up from germline, CDR1 is MNHEY and CDR2 is SVGAGI. This CDR3 contains 14 residues. TCRdb's copy holds only in-frame clones and misses some; the assay was immunoSEQ multiplex PCR. The sample includes some 380,000 clones, about 96% of them seen just once. This clone is a singleton in its sample. This TCR came from a man in his thirties or forties in good health. The rearrangement links TRBV6-5 to TRBJ2-5; D gene ambiguous. Sequenced: memory CD8+ T cells sorted from blood. The sample's subset: CD45RO+ cells pooled with CCR7-negative TemRA cells. CDR3 amino acids: CASSLGTIQETQYF. The DNA of the CDR3 is TGTGCCAGCAGTTTGGGAACCATACAAGAGACCCAGTACTTC.